A single sample is the source of the 30 T cell receptor beta chains below, sequenced in a study of shared clonotypes between healthy human individuals. Measured with immunoSEQ multiplex PCR; TCRdb has only the in-frame clones, and not every one. The table has over 300,000 clones, over 75% seen once. The source material was memory CD8+ T cells sorted from blood. Sample subset: CD45RO+ cells pooled with CCR7-negative TemRA cells. The receptor source for this set is a man between 18 and 29 years old in good health.

This chain joins TRBV9 and TRBJ2-3; possibly TRBD1 for D (5 bases). V lost 0 bases to trimming and J lost 2 bases, with 10 bases between them. The V gene's germline CDR1 is SGDLS and CDR2 YYNGEE. The CDR3 runs to 15 residues. CDR3: CASSVALRATDTQYF. The CDR3 bases are TGTGCCAGCAGCGTAGCCCTCAGGGCCACAGATACGCAGTATTTT.

This clone has ten or more counts. V usage is TRBV4-3 and J usage is TRBJ1-2; 10 bases map to TRBD1. V lost 0 bases, J lost 5 bases, and 3 bases stayed unmatched. Germline V gene lookup returns CDR1 LGHNA and CDR2 YSLEER. The CDR3 has 15 residues. Here the CDR3 reads CASSQDWTGGYGYTF. For the CDR3, the DNA is TGCGCCAGCAGCCAAGATTGGACAGGGGGGTATGGCTACACCTTC.

The chain uses TRBV2 and TRBJ2-3; the D call may be TRBD1 or TRBD2 (6 bases each). The germline gives CDR1 SNHLY, CDR2 FYNNEI. This CDR3 is built from 15 residues. Trimming removed 9 bases from V and 2 bases from J, with 18 bases in between. CDR3 in DNA: TGTGCCAGAAATACCCCGGGGGCGCCCACAGATACGCAGTATTTT. Amino acid sequence: CARNTPGAPTDTQYF.

In DNA, the CDR3 is TGTGCCAGCAGCCAAGGTCCCCTACTGAAGACAGGGTTGGGTGTTAGATACACTGAAGCTTTCTTT. As protein: CASSQGPLLKTGLGVRYTEAFF. This rearrangement joins TRBV4-2 to TRBJ1-1; 7 nucleotides agree with TRBD1. The CDR3 contains 22 residues. V gave up 1 base and J gave up 3 bases; unmatched junction bases: 26. Germline V gene lookup returns CDR1 LGHNA and CDR2 YNFKEQ.

The CDR3 DNA is TGCGCCAGCAGCTTGGATGAGACCCAGTACTTC. This codes for CASSLDETQYF. The chain joins TRBV5-1 to TRBJ2-5; no reliable D call. Trimming cost V 0 bases and J 5 bases, with 2 bases left between them. Germline assignment: CDR1 SGHRS and CDR2 YFSETQ. The CDR3 spans 11 residues.

This chain links TRBV6-1 with TRBJ2-7, with 7 bases aligning to TRBD2. This CDR3 is 13 amino acids long. Germline V gene data show CDR1 as MNHNS and CDR2 as SASEGT. V shed 9 bases and J 3 bases; nucleotides not matched to a gene: 8. The CDR3 DNA is TGTGCCAGTGAAAGCGGGATCTTCTACGAGCAGTACTTC. Translation gives CASESGIFYEQYF.

This chain connects TRBV7-9 to TRBJ1-3; possibly TRBD1 for D (6 bases). The CDR3 is 17 amino acids. CDR1 is SEHNR and CDR2 is FQNEAQ in the germline V gene (reference sequence). Trimming took off 2 bases at V and 0 bases at J, with 14 bases between the two ends. The CDR3, as DNA: TGTGCCAGCAGCTTAAAACCCGACAGGTACTCTGGAAACACCATATATTTT. Encoded protein: CASSLKPDRYSGNTIYF.

CDR3 region: CASSAHTGSGNTIYF. CDR3 coding DNA: TGTGCCAGCAGCGCCCACACTGGCTCTGGAAACACCATATATTTT. V usage is TRBV9 and J usage is TRBJ1-3; no reliable D call. V was clipped by 3 bases and J by 0 bases, with 10 bases between them. The CDR3 has 15 amino acids. Germline CDR1 and CDR2: SGDLS and YYNGEE.

In its sample, this clone was seen once. A clone one base away is much larger, so this may be a read error. The V and J genes are TRBV27 and TRBJ2-2; D gene uncertain. The germline gives CDR1 MNHEY, CDR2 SMNVEV (reference sequence). V dropped 6 bases and J dropped 7 bases, with 9 bases sitting between them. This CDR3 is built from 12 residues. The CDR3 DNA sequence: TGTGCCAGCAGCCCCCCCCACGGGGAGCTGTTTTTT. Protein product: CASSPPHGELFF.

The chain combines TRBV11-2 with TRBJ2-7; D possibly corresponds to TRBD2 (5 bases). Trimming took off 1 base at V and 3 bases at J, with 19 bases between the two ends. The germline V gene encodes CDR1 SGHAT and CDR2 FQNNGV. The CDR3 sequence is 17 residues long. This CDR3 reads CASSLASLYGVLYEQYF. The CDR3 DNA reads as TGTGCCAGCAGCTTAGCCTCCCTTTACGGGGTGCTCTACGAGCAGTACTTC.

V gene TRBV7-9 combines with J gene TRBJ2-7; a possible D gene is TRBD1 (6 bases). V shed 5 bases and J shed 5 bases, with 22 bases lying between them. CDR1 is SEHNR, CDR2 FQNEAQ, per germline (reference sequence). The CDR3 has 16 amino acids. In DNA, the CDR3 is TGTGCCAGCAGCCCCAAGGGGTACAGGGAACTCCACGAGCAGTACTTC. This translates into CASSPKGYRELHEQYF.

The chain carries TRBV9 and TRBJ1-3; the D is unclear. Germline V gives CDR1 SGDLS, CDR2 YYNGEE. This CDR3 has 15 amino acids. Trimming pared 3 bases from V and 0 bases from J, leaving 10 bases between. CDR3 loop: CASSASGSSGNTIYF. The DNA for the CDR3 is TGTGCCAGCAGCGCAAGCGGGAGCTCTGGAAACACCATATATTTT. The full variable domain, rest sourced from reference TRBV9 and TRBJ1-3, is DSGVTQTPKHLITATGQRVTLRCSPRSGDLSVYWYQQSLDQGLQFLIQYYNGEERAKGNILERFSAQQFPDLHSELNLSSLELGDSALYFCASSASGSSGNTIYFGEGSWLTVV.

The CDR3, as DNA: TGTGCCAGCAGCTTAAGTGAGAACACCATATATTTT. It translates to CASSLSENTIYF. V gene TRBV7-9 combines with J gene TRBJ1-3; unclear D gene. The CDR3 totals 12 residues. Trimming removed 2 bases from V and 7 bases from J, with 6 bases in between. Per the germline V gene, CDR1 is SEHNR and CDR2 is FQNEAQ (reference sequence).

The chain has TRBV4-3 and TRBJ2-1; D perhaps matches TRBD2 (5 bases). V was cut by 0 bases and J by 10 bases, with 16 bases left in between. This CDR3 spans 15 amino acids. CDR1 and CDR2 from the germline V gene are LGHNA and YSLEER. The CDR3 here is CASSQDVGVLGEQFF. CDR3 DNA sequence: TGCGCCAGCAGCCAAGATGTGGGAGTATTGGGGGAGCAGTTCTTC.

This chain uses TRBV4-1 with TRBJ2-1, with TRBD1 matching 11 bases. The CDR3 runs 16 residues. Per the germline V gene, CDR1 is MGHRA and CDR2 is YSYEKL. The junction had 6 bases not matched to a gene; V was cut back by 1 base and J by 7 bases. The CDR3 here is CASSQVPGQGDNEQFF. As DNA, the CDR3 is TGCGCCAGCAGCCAAGTACCGGGACAGGGGGATAATGAGCAGTTCTTC.

The table lists this clone with a count of one. The chain couples TRBV30 to TRBJ1-2; a weak D match, TRBD1 (5 bases). The germline gives CDR1 GTSNPN, CDR2 SVGIG (reference sequence). Trimming took 4 bases from V and 4 from J, leaving 19 bases between them. The CDR3 has 15 residues. CDR3 protein: CAWNEGIVGGYGYTF. DNA of the CDR3: TGTGCCTGGAATGAGGGGATAGTGGGCGGCTATGGCTACACCTTC.

The CDR3 DNA reads as TGTGCCAGCAGCCCCGAGGGGGGAAGCAATGAGCAGTTCTTC. This sequence encodes CASSPEGGSNEQFF. The rearrangement links TRBV13 to TRBJ2-1; possibly TRBD1 or TRBD2 for D (6 bases each). CDR3 size: 14 residues. Germline lookup yields CDR1 PRHDT and CDR2 FYEKMQ (reference sequence). V lost 5 bases and J 6 bases, leaving 14 bases between the germline ends.

This clone has only one observation. Other DNA sequences in this sample translate to the same CDR3. This chain connects TRBV9 to TRBJ2-7; 7 bases line up with TRBD1. From germline, CDR1 is SGDLS and CDR2 YYNGEE. The CDR3 runs 14 residues. The junction had 2 bases not matched to a gene; V was cut back by 2 bases and J by 0 bases. The CDR3 region has the DNA TGTGCCAGCAGCGTTGGGGACAGCTCCTACGAGCAGTACTTC. Its protein product is CASSVGDSSYEQYF.

The CDR3 DNA is TGCGCCAGCAGTTGGGACAGTTCCTACGAGCAGTACTTC. It codes for CASSWDSSYEQYF. This rearrangement joins TRBV5-1 to TRBJ2-7; 7 bases are shared with TRBD1. Germline CDR1 SGHRS, CDR2 YFSETQ. J lost 1 base, V lost 5 bases, and 3 bases had no gene match. CDR3 size: 13 residues.

The chain has TRBV7-9 and TRBJ2-3, with 7 bases aligning to TRBD1. The germline CDR1 and CDR2 sequences are SEHNR and FQNEAQ (reference sequence). CDR3 length: 15 residues. J was trimmed by 2 bases and V by 6 bases; bases with no gene match: 8. The CDR3 loop reads CASSRQGVVTDTQYF. CDR3 DNA sequence: TGTGCCAGCAGTAGGCAGGGGGTGGTCACAGATACGCAGTATTTT.

This chain connects TRBV7-2 to TRBJ2-5; D ambiguous. The germline gives CDR1 SGHTA, CDR2 FQGNSA. The CDR3 sequence is 14 residues long. V shed 7 bases and J shed 2 bases, with 14 bases lying between them. CDR3: CASTRVGSQETQYF. The CDR3 DNA reads TGTGCCAGCACCCGGGTCGGATCACAAGAGACCCAGTACTTC.

This chain joins TRBV4-3 and TRBJ1-1; TRBD1 might be the D (5 bases). From germline, CDR1 is LGHNA and CDR2 YSLEER. Trimming pared 0 bases from V and 0 bases from J, leaving 14 bases between. The CDR3 has 17 residues. DNA of the CDR3: TGCGCCAGCAGCCAAGAATCGCCGCAGGGCTTGAACACTGAAGCTTTCTTT. This sequence encodes CASSQESPQGLNTEAFF.

The chain joins TRBV4-1 to TRBJ2-1; 9 positions match TRBD1. The J segment lost 6 bases and the V segment lost 2 bases, leaving 8 bases of the junction unmatched. Looked up from germline, CDR1 is MGHRA and CDR2 is YSYEKL. CDR3 length equals 16 residues. The CDR3, as DNA: TGCGCCAGCAGCCAATCCCCCGGGACAGGGATCAATGAGCAGTTCTTC. Residues: CASSQSPGTGINEQFF.

The chain is built from TRBV5-6 and TRBJ1-1; 10 bases map to TRBD1. CDR1 and CDR2 (germline): SGHDT, YYEEEE. This CDR3 has 17 residues. J was trimmed by 0 bases and V by 4 bases; bases with no gene match: 9. This chain's CDR3 is CASSNPGQGLVNTEAFF. The CDR3 DNA reads as TGTGCCAGCAGCAATCCGGGACAGGGGCTCGTGAACACTGAAGCTTTCTTT.

This clone was detected only once. The V and J genes are TRBV11-2 and TRBJ1-2; no clear D. Germline CDR1 SGHAT, CDR2 FQNNGV. Trimming left V 1 base short and J 5 bases short, with 20 bases between. There are 17 residues in the CDR3. The CDR3 loop reads CASSLAPGHPWEYGYTF. The CDR3 DNA reads as TGTGCCAGCAGCTTAGCCCCCGGGCACCCATGGGAGTATGGCTACACCTTC. The entire variable domain, with the rest obtained from reference TRBV11-2 and TRBJ1-2, is as follows: EAGVAQSPRYKIIEKRQSVAFWCNPISGHATLYWYQQILGQGPKLLIQFQNNGVVDDSQLPKDRFSAERLKGVDSTLKIQPAKLEDSAVYLCASSLAPGHPWEYGYTFGSGTRLTVV.

The chain couples TRBV6-5 to TRBJ2-5; 9 bases are a match to TRBD2. The CDR3 runs to 14 residues. The trim removed 10 bases at V and 1 base at J, leaving 7 bases unmatched. Germline V gene lookup returns CDR1 MNHEY and CDR2 SVGAGI. The CDR3 reads CATASGAFQETQYF. The DNA for the CDR3 is TGTGCCACCGCTAGCGGGGCCTTCCAAGAGACCCAGTACTTC.

This rearrangement joins TRBV5-4 to TRBJ2-3; TRBD2 aligns across 11 bases. V lost 6 bases, J lost 4 bases, and 10 bases stayed unmatched. CDR3 size: 16 residues. Germline V gene sequence: CDR1 SGHNT, CDR2 YYREEE (reference sequence). CDR3 region: CASTTLAGGLPDTQYF. DNA of the CDR3: TGTGCCAGCACGACGCTAGCGGGGGGCCTGCCAGATACGCAGTATTTT.

The chain uses TRBV11-2 and TRBJ2-5; tentative D call: TRBD2 (6 bases). Germline CDR1 and CDR2: SGHAT and FQNNGV. The CDR3 runs to 14 residues. V lost 4 bases to trimming and J lost 2 bases, with 11 bases between them. CDR3 in amino acids: CASSSGGVQETQYF. Here the CDR3 DNA reads TGTGCCAGCAGCTCAGGCGGGGTGCAAGAGACCCAGTACTTC.

This clone was counted a single time. The chain employs TRBV6-1 and TRBJ1-5, with 7 bases fitting TRBD1. The trim removed 2 bases at V and 3 bases at J, leaving 13 bases unmatched. In germline, CDR1 is MNHNS, CDR2 SASEGT. This CDR3 is built from 18 residues. The CDR3 region has the DNA TGTGCCAGCAGTGAACCCATGGTGGGACAGCTGAACAATCAGCCCCAGCATTTT. It specifies CASSEPMVGQLNNQPQHF.

V and J are TRBV7-9 and TRBJ2-1; no clear D. Trimming took off 5 bases at V and 1 base at J, with 6 bases between the two ends. The CDR3 is 13 amino acids. From germline, CDR1 is SEHNR and CDR2 FQNEAQ (reference sequence). CDR3 residues: CASSPSSYNEQFF. CDR3 DNA: TGTGCCAGCAGCCCAAGTTCCTACAATGAGCAGTTCTTC.